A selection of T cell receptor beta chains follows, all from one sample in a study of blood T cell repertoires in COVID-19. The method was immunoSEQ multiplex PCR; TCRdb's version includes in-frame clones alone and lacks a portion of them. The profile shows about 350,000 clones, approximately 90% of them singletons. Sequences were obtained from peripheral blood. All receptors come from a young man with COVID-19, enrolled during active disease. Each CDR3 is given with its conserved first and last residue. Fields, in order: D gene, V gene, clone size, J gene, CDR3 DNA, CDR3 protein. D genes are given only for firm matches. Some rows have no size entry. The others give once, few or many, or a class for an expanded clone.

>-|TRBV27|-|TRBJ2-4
TGTGCCAGCAGTCCTCCGGGACTGCTAGCCAAAAACATTCAGTACTTC
CASSPPGLLAKNIQYF
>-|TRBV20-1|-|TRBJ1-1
TGCAGTGCCGGTCGGGGATATGAAGCTTTCTTT
CSAGRGYEAFF
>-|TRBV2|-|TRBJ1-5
TGTGCCAGCAGTGCAGGGGCTAATCAGCCCCAGCATTTT
CASSAGANQPQHF
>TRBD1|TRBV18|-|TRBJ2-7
TGTGCCAGCTCACTGGGACAGGCGACATACGAGCAGTACTTC
CASSLGQATYEQYF
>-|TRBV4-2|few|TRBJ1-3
TGTGCCAGCAGCCAAGCCTGGGGGGTCACAGGTGGAAACACCATATATTTT
CASSQAWGVTGGNTIYF
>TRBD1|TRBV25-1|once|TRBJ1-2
TGTGCCAGCAGTGAAATAGGGACAGGGCATGGCTACACCTTC
CASSEIGTGHGYTF
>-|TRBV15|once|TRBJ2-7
TGTGCCACCAGCAGACACAGACCGACAGGAGTGTACGAGCAGTACTTC
CATSRHRPTGVYEQYF
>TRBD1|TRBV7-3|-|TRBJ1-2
TGTGCCAGCAGCTTAGCTTCCGGGACAGGGGATAGCTACACCTTC
CASSLASGTGDSYTF
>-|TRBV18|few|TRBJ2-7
TGTGCCAGCTCTGATTCGCACCAGGTTTACGAGCAGTACTTC
CASSDSHQVYEQYF
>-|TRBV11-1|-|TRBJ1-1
TGTGCCAGCAGCCCTCGGGAGAACACTGAAGCTTTCTTT
CASSPRENTEAFF
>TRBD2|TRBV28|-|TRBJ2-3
TGTGCCAGCCGACAGGGGAAAGTAGCGGGAGGTTCCACAGATACGCAGTATTTT
CASRQGKVAGGSTDTQYF
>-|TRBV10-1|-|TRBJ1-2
TGCGCCAGCAGGAATAGACAGTATTATGGCTACACCTTC
CASRNRQYYGYTF
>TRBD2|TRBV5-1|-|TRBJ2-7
TGCGCCAGCGGCAATAGAGGACTAGCGGGAGGAGTAATGTACTTC
CASGNRGLAGGVMYF
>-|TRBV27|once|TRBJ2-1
TGTGCCAGCAGTTTGGGGCAGAACTACAATGAGCAGTTCTTC
CASSLGQNYNEQFF
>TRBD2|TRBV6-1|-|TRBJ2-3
TGTGCCAGCAGTGAGAGTTTAAGCGGGACTAGACCAGATACGCAGTATTTT
CASSESLSGTRPDTQYF
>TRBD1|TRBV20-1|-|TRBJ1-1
TGCAGTGCTAGTAGGACAGGGAAAAACACTGAAGCTTTCTTT
CSASRTGKNTEAFF
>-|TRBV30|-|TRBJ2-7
TGTGCCTGGAGTGGAGGGCGGGAGCAGTACTTC
CAWSGGREQYF
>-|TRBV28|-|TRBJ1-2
TGTGCCAGCAGTTCGGGAGGCGAAACTAACTATGGCTACACCTTC
CASSSGGETNYGYTF
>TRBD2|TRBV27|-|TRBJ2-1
TGTGCCAGCAGTCCGGGGACTAGCGGGAGGGCCTCCGAGCAGTTCTTC
CASSPGTSGRASEQFF
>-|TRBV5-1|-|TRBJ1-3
TGCGCCAGCACTCAGGGTCCCTCTGGAAACACCATATATTTT
CASTQGPSGNTIYF
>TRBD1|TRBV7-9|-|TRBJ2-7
TGTGCCAGCAGCTTAGCCGGGACAGGGTTTATCGAGCAGTACTTC
CASSLAGTGFIEQYF
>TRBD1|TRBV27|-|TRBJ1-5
TGTGCCAGCAGTCCGCACCTCCGGGACAGGGCCTATAGCAATCAGCCCCAGCATTTT
CASSPHLRDRAYSNQPQHF